Below are 21 T cell receptor beta chains sequenced from a single sample in a study of blood T cell repertoires in COVID-19. The repertoire was sequenced with immunoSEQ multiplex PCR; TCRdb's copy has only in-frame clones and lacks some. The data contain 50,000 or so clones, more than 75% of them singletons. The sample consisted of peripheral blood. Receptors were obtained from a human donor with active COVID-19. The donor label of this sample is uncertain.

The gene calls are TRBV9 and TRBJ1-4; a weak D match, TRBD1 (6 bases). This CDR3 contains 16 residues. CDR1 and CDR2 from the germline V gene are SGDLS and YYNGEE. Trimming left V 3 bases short and J 4 bases short, with 16 bases between. This CDR3 is CASSASQDSINEKLFF. The CDR3 DNA follows: TGTGCCAGCAGCGCCTCGCAGGACAGCATTAATGAAAAACTGTTTTTT.

The chain links TRBV5-8 to TRBJ1-5; 9 bases align to TRBD1. The V gene end was trimmed by 4 bases and the J gene end by 2 bases; junction bases not matched to a gene: 4. The CDR3 covers 15 residues. The germline gives CDR1 SGHTS, CDR2 YDEGEE. The CDR3 DNA reads TGTGCCAGCAGCCACCGGACAGGGGGCAATCAGCCCCAGCATTTT. Translating it yields CASSHRTGGNQPQHF.

The V call is TRBV24-1, the J call TRBJ2-3; TRBD1 matches at 10 bases. The germline V gene encodes CDR1 KGHDR and CDR2 SFDVKD. The CDR3 is 16 residues long. V lost 4 bases and J lost 3; bases outside the gene matches: 6. CDR3 protein: CATSDPTGGATDTQYF. CDR3 in DNA: TGTGCCACCAGTGACCCGACAGGGGGCGCGACAGATACGCAGTATTTT.

This chain joins TRBV9 and TRBJ2-1; D is ambiguous. The CDR3 totals 15 residues. CDR1 and CDR2 (germline): SGDLS, YYNGEE. V was pared by 3 bases and J by 4 bases, with 14 bases between. CDR3 nucleotide sequence: TGTGCCAGCAGCGGCGACCCCCGGAGTTACAATGAGCAGTTCTTC. Amino acid sequence: CASSGDPRSYNEQFF. Variable domain in full (rest from reference TRBV9 and TRBJ2-1): DSGVTQTPKHLITATGQRVTLRCSPRSGDLSVYWYQQSLDQGLQFLIQYYNGEERAKGNILERFSAQQFPDLHSELNLSSLELGDSALYFCASSGDPRSYNEQFFGPGTRLTVL.

This rearrangement joins TRBV6-5 to TRBJ2-2; 10 bases agree with TRBD2. V shed 4 bases, J shed 6 bases, and the junction held 8 bases outside the gene matches. CDR1 is MNHEY and CDR2 is SVGAGI in the germline V gene. The length of the CDR3 is 16 residues. The CDR3 DNA is TGTGCCAGCAGTTTTCAGCGGGGGGGCGCCCCCGGGGAGCTGTTTTTT. Its protein is CASSFQRGGAPGELFF.

This sequence joins TRBV5-4 and TRBJ2-7; possible D gene TRBD1, 6 bases. This CDR3 is built from 18 residues. Germline V gene sequence: CDR1 SGHNT, CDR2 YYREEE (reference sequence). V dropped 0 bases and J dropped 0 bases, with 19 bases sitting between them. The CDR3 DNA reads TGTGCCAGCAGCTTGGAGGTTTATCCAGGGGCTAGCTCCTACGAGCAGTACTTC. Translated: CASSLEVYPGASSYEQYF.

V is TRBV9 and J is TRBJ2-1; possible D gene TRBD1, 6 bases. The V end was cut by 4 bases, the J end by 5 bases, with 28 bases between. The CDR3 runs to 19 residues. The germline V gene has CDR1 SGDLS and CDR2 YYNGEE. The DNA for the CDR3 is TGTGCCAGCAGCTCTTTGGGTGGGGGACACCTAGATGGGCACAATGAGCAGTTCTTC. It codes for CASSSLGGGHLDGHNEQFF.

The J gene is TRBJ2-1, the V gene TRBV7-2, with a possible D match to TRBD2 (7 bases). The ends were cut back, 5 bases at V and 9 bases at J, with 17 bases in the middle. The CDR3 is 14 residues long. The germline CDR1 and CDR2 sequences are SGHTA and FQGNSA. The CDR3 spells CASSLGGGRVEQFF. Written as DNA, the CDR3 is TGTGCCAGCAGCCTAGGGGGGGGGCGTGTTGAGCAGTTCTTC. The whole variable domain, remainder taken from reference TRBV7-2 and TRBJ2-1, is GAGVSQSPSNKVTEKGKDVELRCDPISGHTALYWYRQSLGQGLEFLIYFQGNSAPDKSGLPSDRFSAERTGGSVSTLTIQRTQQEDSAVYLCASSLGGGRVEQFFGPGTRLTVL.

This CDR3 is CASKGYSNQPQHF. Here the CDR3 DNA reads TGTGCCAGTAAGGGGTATAGCAATCAGCCCCAGCATTTT. The J gene is TRBJ1-5, the V gene TRBV19; D might be TRBD1 (5 bases). The germline V gene encodes CDR1 LNHDA and CDR2 SQIVND (reference sequence). V lost 7 bases and J 0 bases, leaving 7 bases between the germline ends. CDR3 length: 13 residues.

This clone was seen a handful of times. CDR3 sequence reads: CASSSWTGDSPLHF. The CDR3 DNA reads as TGCGCCAGCAGCTCTTGGACGGGAGATTCACCCCTCCACTTT. The genes are TRBV5-1 and TRBJ1-6; D gene unclear. With 3 bases removed from V and 8 bases from J, the gap between germline ends came to 12 bases. The length of the CDR3 is 14 residues. Germline CDR1 is SGHRS and CDR2 is YFSETQ.

The chain combines TRBV3-1 (or the pseudogene TRBV3-2) with TRBJ2-1; 8 bases align to TRBD1. The germline CDR1 and CDR2 sequences are LGHDT and YNNKEL (reference sequence). The CDR3 length is 15 residues. V dropped 6 bases and J dropped 9; count of bases not matched to a gene: 13. The chain's CDR3 is CASRHRGTFSGEQFF. In DNA, the CDR3 is TGTGCCAGCAGACACAGGGGGACTTTCTCGGGTGAGCAGTTCTTC.

The rearrangement links TRBV19 to TRBJ2-7; possibly TRBD1 for D (6 bases). The V gene lost 5 bases and the J gene lost 3 bases, with 14 bases spanning the gap. Germline CDR1 LNHDA, CDR2 SQIVND (reference sequence). The CDR3 is 14 amino acids. This CDR3 reads CASSPQTGSYEQYF. The CDR3 nucleotides are TGTGCCAGTAGTCCCCAGACAGGAAGCTACGAGCAGTACTTC. Variable domain in full (rest from reference TRBV19 and TRBJ2-7): DGGITQSPKYLFRKEGQNVTLSCEQNLNHDAMYWYRQDPGQGLRLIYYSQIVNDFQKGDIAEGYSVSREKKESFPLTVTSAQKNPTAFYLCASSPQTGSYEQYFGPGTRLTVT.

V and J are TRBV6-2 or TRBV6-3 and TRBJ2-3, with a weak D call TRBD2 (5 bases). The V end was cut by 0 bases, the J end by 0 bases, with 13 bases between. Germline CDR1 reads MNHEY; CDR2 reads SVGEGT. The CDR3 has 17 amino acids. CDR3 amino acids: CASSYSRGPGSTDTQYF. CDR3 bases: TGTGCCAGCAGTTACTCACGGGGTCCTGGTAGCACAGATACGCAGTATTTT.

The chain has TRBV2 and TRBJ2-1; D is uncertain. The CDR3 loop spans 12 amino acids. CDR1 SNHLY and CDR2 FYNNEI come from the germline V gene. Trimming took 2 bases from V and 5 from J, leaving 4 bases between them. The CDR3 loop is CASSEQNNEQFF. For the CDR3, the DNA is TGTGCCAGCAGTGAACAAAACAATGAGCAGTTCTTC.

This rearrangement joins TRBV7-3 to TRBJ1-3, with D possibly being TRBD1 (5 bases). The CDR3 sequence is 14 residues long. The germline V and J ends were trimmed by 4 bases and 2 bases, with 9 bases remaining between them. CDR1 and CDR2 from the germline V gene are SGHTA and FQGTGA. The CDR3: CASSSGLPGNTIYF. The CDR3 region has the DNA TGTGCCAGCAGCTCAGGGCTGCCTGGAAACACCATATATTTT.

CDR3 region: CSASVGTDNSPLHF. DNA of the CDR3: TGCAGTGCTAGTGTAGGGACAGACAATTCACCCCTCCACTTT. The chain uses TRBV20-1 and TRBJ1-6; 7 bases line up with TRBD1. CDR1 DFQATT and CDR2 SNEGSKA come from the germline V gene (reference sequence). CDR3 length: 14 amino acids. J was trimmed by 7 bases and V by 3 bases; bases with no gene match: 6.

This rearrangement joins TRBV12-3 or TRBV12-4 to TRBJ1-1; the match to TRBD1 covers 8 bases. V was clipped by 5 bases and J by 6 bases; unmatched bases: 2. The CDR3 consists of 12 residues. This CDR3 reads CASSRTGPEAFF. CDR3 nucleotide sequence: TGTGCCAGCAGTCGGACAGGGCCTGAAGCTTTCTTT.

The chain joins TRBV7-2 to TRBJ1-2; perhaps TRBD1 as D (5 bases). Trimming cost V 5 bases and J 4 bases, with 8 bases left between them. CDR1 SGHTA and CDR2 FQGNSA come from the germline V gene. This CDR3 has 12 amino acids. The DNA of the CDR3 is TGTGCCAGCAGCACGACAGCCTATGGCTACACCTTC. Amino acids: CASSTTAYGYTF.

The gene calls are TRBV5-6 and TRBJ2-3; tentatively, D is TRBD1 (6 bases). There are 18 residues in the CDR3. Trimming took off 1 base at V and 2 bases at J, with 20 bases between the two ends. From germline, CDR1 is SGHDT and CDR2 YYEEEE. CDR3 nucleotide sequence: TGTGCCAGCAGCTTGTTCGGCACCCTGTCAGGGGACACAGATACGCAGTATTTT. The encoded protein is CASSLFGTLSGDTDTQYF.

The rearrangement joins TRBV7-2 to TRBJ2-3, with a possible D match to TRBD1 (6 bases). Germline loops: CDR1 SGHTA, CDR2 FQGNSA. CDR3 length equals 13 residues. V was trimmed by 8 bases and J by 2 bases, leaving 11 bases between them. The CDR3 coding sequence is TGTGCCAGCGGGGGCCTGAACACAGATACGCAGTATTTT. Translating it yields CASGGLNTDTQYF.

V is TRBV5-4 and J is TRBJ1-5; the D gene is possibly TRBD1 (5 bases). The CDR3 extends over 15 amino acids. V lost 4 bases and J 0 bases, leaving 11 bases between the germline ends. Germline-derived CDR1 and CDR2 are SGHNT and YYREEE (reference sequence). Written as DNA, the CDR3 is TGTGCCAGCAGCCGCGGGGCAGCTAGCAATCAGCCCCAGCATTTT. Its protein is CASSRGAASNQPQHF. The full variable domain, rest sourced from reference TRBV5-4 and TRBJ1-5, is ETGVTQSPTHLIKTRGQQVTLRCSSQSGHNTVSWYQQALGQGPQFIFQYYREEENGRGNFPPRFSGLQFPNYSSELNVNALELDDSALYLCASSRGAASNQPQHFGDGTRLSIL.